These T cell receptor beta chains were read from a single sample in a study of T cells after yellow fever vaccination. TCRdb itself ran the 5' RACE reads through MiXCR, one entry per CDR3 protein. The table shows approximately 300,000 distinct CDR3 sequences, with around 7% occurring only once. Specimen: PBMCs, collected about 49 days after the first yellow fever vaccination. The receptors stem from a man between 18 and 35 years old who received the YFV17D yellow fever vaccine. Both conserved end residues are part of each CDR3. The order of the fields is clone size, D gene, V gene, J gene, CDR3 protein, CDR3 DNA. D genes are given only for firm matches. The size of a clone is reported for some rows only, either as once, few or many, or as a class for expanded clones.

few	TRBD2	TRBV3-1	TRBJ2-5	CASSQSGGGGQETQYF	TGTGCCAGCAGCCAAAGCGGGGGTGGAGGCCAAGAGACCCAGTACTTC
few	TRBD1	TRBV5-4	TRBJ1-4	CASSSRDRFNEKLFF	TGTGCCAGCAGCTCAAGGGACAGATTTAATGAAAAACTGTTTTTT
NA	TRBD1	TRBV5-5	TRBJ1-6	CASRSDRRNSPLHF	TGTGCCAGCAGATCGGACAGGCGGAATTCACCCCTCCACTTT
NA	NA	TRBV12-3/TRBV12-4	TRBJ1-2	CASSFRQGGYTF	TGTGCCAGCAGTTTTAGGCAGGGCGGCTACACCTTC
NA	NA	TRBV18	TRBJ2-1	CASSPTSGPNEQFF	TGTGCCAGCTCGCCCACGTCGGGGCCGAATGAGCAGTTCTTC
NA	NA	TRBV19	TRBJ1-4	CASSPPGPNEKLFF	TGTGCCAGTAGCCCCCCGGGGCCTAATGAAAAACTGTTTTTT
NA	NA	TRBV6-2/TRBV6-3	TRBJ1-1	CASSPFPGTGSEAFF	TGTGCCAGCAGCCCTTTCCCCGGGACTGGAAGTGAAGCTTTCTTT
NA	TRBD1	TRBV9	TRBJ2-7	CASSVGQGGDEQYF	TGTGCCAGCAGCGTAGGACAGGGGGGGGACGAGCAGTACTTC
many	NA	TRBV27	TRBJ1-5	CASSPPCEGMGQPQHF	TGTGCCAGCAGTCCCCCATGTGAGGGGATGGGTCAGCCCCAGCATTTT
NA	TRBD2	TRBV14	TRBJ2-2	CASSQGPRGRLTGELFF	TGTGCCAGCAGCCAAGGCCCGCGGGGGAGGCTCACCGGGGAGCTGTTTTTT
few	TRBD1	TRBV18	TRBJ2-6	CASSPPWHGTGVGAGANVLTF	TGTGCCAGCTCACCACCTTGGCATGGAACAGGGGTAGGAGCTGGGGCCAACGTCCTGACTTTC
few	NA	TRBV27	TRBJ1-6	CANRDLGSPLHF	TGTGCCAACCGGGACTTAGGGTCACCCCTCCACTTT
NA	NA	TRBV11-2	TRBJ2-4	CASSPPPVHLTNIQYF	TGTGCCAGCAGCCCCCCCCCGGTACACCTGACTAACATTCAGTACTTC
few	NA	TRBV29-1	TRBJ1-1	CSVGFGNTEAFF	TGCAGCGTTGGGTTCGGAAACACTGAAGCTTTCTTT
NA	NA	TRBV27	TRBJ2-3	CASRKILGSPGADTQYF	TGTGCCAGCAGAAAGATATTAGGCTCCCCAGGAGCAGATACGCAGTATTTT
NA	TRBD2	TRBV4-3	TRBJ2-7	CASSQDLVGAGGYYEQYF	TGCGCCAGCAGCCAAGACTTAGTAGGAGCGGGGGGATACTACGAGCAGTACTTC
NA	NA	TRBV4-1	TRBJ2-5	CASSLRLGQETLYF	TGCGCCAGCAGCCTTAGACTAGGCCAAGAGACCCTGTACTTC
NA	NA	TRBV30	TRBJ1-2	CAWSAQGGYTF	TGTGCCTGGAGTGCTCAGGGCGGCTACACCTTC
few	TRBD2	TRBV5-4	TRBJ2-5	CASSLGFRTSGETQYF	TGTGCCAGCAGCTTGGGGTTCAGGACTAGCGGGGAGACCCAGTACTTC
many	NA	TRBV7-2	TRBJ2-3	CASSLVGSTDTQYF	TGTGCCAGCAGCTTAGTAGGGAGCACAGATACGCAGTATTTT
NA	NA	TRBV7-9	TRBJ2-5	CASSLALGDQETQYF	TGTGCCAGCAGCTTAGCGCTAGGGGACCAAGAGACCCAGTACTTC
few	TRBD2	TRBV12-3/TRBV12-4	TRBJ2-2	CASSQRGGQSGELFF	TGTGCCAGCAGTCAGCGGGGGGGCCAATCCGGGGAGCTGTTTTTT
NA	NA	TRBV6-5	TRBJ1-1	CASSHGRQRVTEAFF	TGTGCCAGCAGTCACGGACGGCAAAGGGTGACTGAAGCTTTCTTT